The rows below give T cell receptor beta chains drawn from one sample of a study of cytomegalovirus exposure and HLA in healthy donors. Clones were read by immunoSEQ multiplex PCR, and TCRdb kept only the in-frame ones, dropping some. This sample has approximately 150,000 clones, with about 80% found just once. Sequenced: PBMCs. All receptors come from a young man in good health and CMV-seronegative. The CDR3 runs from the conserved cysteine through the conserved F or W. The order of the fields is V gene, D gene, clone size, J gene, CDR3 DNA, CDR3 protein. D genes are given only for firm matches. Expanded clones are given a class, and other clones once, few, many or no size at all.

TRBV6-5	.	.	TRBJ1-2	TGTGCCAGCAGTTATCTCGTCGACAGCTATGGCTACACCTTC	CASSYLVDSYGYTF
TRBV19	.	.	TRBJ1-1	TGTGCCAGTAGCCTCGGGATCGGGGGGGCTGAAGCTTTCTTT	CASSLGIGGAEAFF
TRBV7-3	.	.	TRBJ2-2	TGTGCCAGCAGCTTACAGCGGGTCGCTAACACCGGGGAGCTGTTTTTT	CASSLQRVANTGELFF
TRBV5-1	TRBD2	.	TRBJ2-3	TGCGCCAGCAGGCCAAGACTAGCGGGAGTAAGCACAGATACGCAGTATTTT	CASRPRLAGVSTDTQYF
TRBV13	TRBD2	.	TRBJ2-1	TGTGCCAGCAGCGGAGCCGGGACTAGCGGGTACTCCTACAATGAGCAGTTCTTC	CASSGAGTSGYSYNEQFF
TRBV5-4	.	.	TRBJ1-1	TGTGCCAGCAGCTTCGACCCAGGCAGTATGAACACTGAAGCTTTCTTT	CASSFDPGSMNTEAFF
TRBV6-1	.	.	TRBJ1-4	TGTGCCAGCAGTGCCCTAGGGGGGGCAACTAATGAAAAACTGTTTTTT	CASSALGGATNEKLFF
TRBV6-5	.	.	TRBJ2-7	TGTGCCAGCAGTATGAAGGGGATTTCCTACGAGCAGTACTTC	CASSMKGISYEQYF
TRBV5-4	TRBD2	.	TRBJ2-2	TGTGCCAGCAGCTTGGCCAATTCGGGCGGGGGGGGAACCGGGGAGCTGTTTTTT	CASSLANSGGGGTGELFF
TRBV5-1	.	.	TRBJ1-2	TGCGCCAGCAGGGGCCTGACAGAATCTTATGGCTACACCTTC	CASRGLTESYGYTF
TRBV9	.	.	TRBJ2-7	TGTGCCAGCAGCTCACTGCCTGGTTCCTACGAGCAGTACTTC	CASSSLPGSYEQYF
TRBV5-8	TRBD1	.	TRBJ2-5	TGTGCCAGCAGCTCGCAGGGGGCGAGGGAGACCCAGTACTTC	CASSSQGARETQYF
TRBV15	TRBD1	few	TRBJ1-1	TGTGCCACCAGCAGAGTAGTCGGGACAGGGGGCGCCCCTGAAGCTTTCTTT	CATSRVVGTGGAPEAFF
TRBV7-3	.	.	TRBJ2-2	TGTGCCAGCAGCTTTGGCGGGAAAGGGGAGCTGTTTTTT	CASSFGGKGELFF
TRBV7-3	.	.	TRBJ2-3	TGTGCCAGCAGCCTGGACTTTACCTTTAGCACAGATACGCAGTATTTT	CASSLDFTFSTDTQYF
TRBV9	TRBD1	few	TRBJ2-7	TGTGCCAGCAGCCCCCGGGACAGGGGGTTCGAGCAGTACTTC	CASSPRDRGFEQYF
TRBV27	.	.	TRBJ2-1	TGTGCCAGCAGTTTATGGTGGAGATTGGGGAGCTCCTACAATGAGCAGTTCTTC	CASSLWWRLGSSYNEQFF
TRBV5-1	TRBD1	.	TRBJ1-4	TGCGCCAGCAGCTTAACAGGGGCTAATGAAAAACTGTTTTTT	CASSLTGANEKLFF
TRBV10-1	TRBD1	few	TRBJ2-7	TGCGCCAGCAGTGAGAGCCAGGGGGCGGCCGAGCAGTACTTC	CASSESQGAAEQYF
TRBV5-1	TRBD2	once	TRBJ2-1	TGCGCCAGCAGCTCCCTGGAACTAGCGGGCGTTGAGCAGTTCTTC	CASSSLELAGVEQFF